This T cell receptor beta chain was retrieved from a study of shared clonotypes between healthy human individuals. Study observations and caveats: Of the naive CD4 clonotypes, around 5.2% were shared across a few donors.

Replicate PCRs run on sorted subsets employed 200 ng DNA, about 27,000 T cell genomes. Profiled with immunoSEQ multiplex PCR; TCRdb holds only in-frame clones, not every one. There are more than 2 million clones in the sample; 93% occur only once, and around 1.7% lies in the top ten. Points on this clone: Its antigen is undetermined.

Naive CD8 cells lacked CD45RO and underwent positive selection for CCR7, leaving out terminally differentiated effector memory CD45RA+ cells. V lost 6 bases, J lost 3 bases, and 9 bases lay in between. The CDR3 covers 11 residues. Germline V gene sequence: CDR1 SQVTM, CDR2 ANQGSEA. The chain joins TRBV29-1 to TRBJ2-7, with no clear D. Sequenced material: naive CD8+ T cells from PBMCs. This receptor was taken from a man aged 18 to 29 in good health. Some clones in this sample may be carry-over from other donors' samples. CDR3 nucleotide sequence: TGCAGCGTAACAGTGGACTACGAGCAGTACTTC. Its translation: CSVTVDYEQYF.